This T cell receptor (beta chain) was sequenced during a study of blood T cell repertoires in COVID-19. Study overall: Researchers got acute and convalescent COVID-19 samples from the United States, Italy and Spain.

How the authors handled the data: The authors estimated nucleated cell counts from reference gene primer amplification. Profiled with immunoSEQ multiplex PCR; TCRdb holds only in-frame clones, not every one. For V, J and clone size, that table is used; D and trimming come from the DNA. The profile shows about 190,000 clones, approximately 90% of them singletons. At least ten counts were recorded for this clone. After removal of 6 bases from V and 0 bases from J, the junction contained 4 bases not matched to a gene. The CDR3 sequence is 15 residues long. Germline-derived CDR1 and CDR2 are MNHNY and SVGAGI (reference sequence).

Sequenced input: peripheral blood. The TCR originated in a human donor in a cohort sampled during active COVID-19. V is TRBV6-6 and J is TRBJ2-7; the match to TRBD2 covers 11 bases. DNA of the CDR3: TGTGCCAGCAGGGAGACTAGCGGGATCTCCTACGAGCAGTACTTC. This encodes CASRETSGISYEQYF.